Listed here are 29 T cell receptor beta chains from one sample, sequenced in a study of molecular identifiers for immune sequencing clone quantification. A single record per CDR3 protein comes from TCRdb applying MiXCR to the PCR reads. This repertoire shows some 100,000 distinct CDR3 sequences, 15% to 20% found once; its top ten account for around 0.8%. The sequencing input was naive CD8+ T cells from blood, with Jurkat cell RNA spiked in. Subset in this sample: FACS-sorted CD8+CD4-CCR7+CD45RA+ naive T cells. All receptors come from a human donor in good health. Some libraries in this study had Jurkat cell RNA spiked in.

This sequence joins TRBV9 and TRBJ2-2; D is possibly TRBD1 or TRBD2 (6 bases each). Between the trimmed V and J ends, which lost 2 bases and 4 bases, there was a span of 12 bases. Germline V gene data show CDR1 as SGDLS and CDR2 as YYNGEE. The CDR3 length is 15 residues. The CDR3: CASSVDGGLTGELFF. CDR3 DNA sequence: TGTGCCAGCAGCGTCGATGGGGGGCTCACCGGGGAGCTGTTTTTT.

A remark on this clonotype: This sequence may be a read error, since a much larger clone differs from it by one base. The DNA of the CDR3 is TGTGCCAGTAGCGGGGTCTCGGGGGAGCGGTACTTC. Translation gives CASSGVSGERYF. V gene TRBV7-9 combines with J gene TRBJ2-7; 8 bases agree with TRBD2. CDR1 and CDR2 from the germline V gene are SEHNR and FQNEAQ (reference sequence). This CDR3 comprises 12 residues.

This clonotype has at least ten counts. V and J are TRBV27 and TRBJ2-7; TRBD2 agrees at 11 bases. CDR3 length: 16 amino acids. From germline, CDR1 is MNHEY and CDR2 SMNVEV (reference sequence). With 6 bases clipped from V and 0 bases from J, the junction kept 7 bases outside the gene matches. The DNA of the CDR3 is TGTGCCAGCAGAGCCGTGGGACTAGCGGCCTCCTACGAGCAGTACTTC. Its protein is CASRAVGLAASYEQYF.

As concerns this clonotype: A much larger clone is a single base away; this may be a read error. This likely comes from a read error, as the CDR3 has no conserved phenylalanine or tryptophan at its end. This CDR3 is CASSQVRGAGNEQYL. CDR3 coding DNA: TGCGCCAGCAGCCAAGTCCGGGGGGCTGGGAACGAGCAGTACCTC. The chain has TRBV4-3 and TRBJ2-7; TRBD2 is a possible D gene (7 bases). V was clipped by 1 base and J by 5 bases, with 15 bases between them. Germline CDR1 is LGHNA and CDR2 is YSLEER. CDR3 size: 15 residues.

This clonotype was seen many times. V and J are TRBV27 and TRBJ2-7, with D tentatively TRBD1 or TRBD2 (6 bases each). This CDR3 is 14 amino acids long. V was clipped by 0 bases and J by 4 bases, with 10 bases between them. Per germline, CDR1 MNHEY and CDR2 SMNVEV (reference sequence). Here the CDR3 reads CASSLSRGRYEQYF. In DNA, the CDR3 is TGTGCCAGCAGTTTATCTCGGGGGCGGTACGAGCAGTACTTC.

This sequence joins TRBV4-3 and TRBJ1-1, with D possibly matching TRBD1 (6 bases). Trimming removed 1 base at V and 4 bases at J, with 13 bases between. The CDR3 has 15 residues. In germline, CDR1 is LGHNA, CDR2 YSLEER. The CDR3 sequence is CASSQGGGAGTEAFF. The CDR3 DNA reads as TGCGCCAGCAGCCAAGGGGGGGGCGCGGGCACTGAAGCTTTCTTT.

With regard to this clonotype: It may be a read error: a sequence one base away is much more abundant. V gene TRBV14 combines with J gene TRBJ2-1, with 9 positions matching TRBD2. Trimming cost V 7 bases and J 9 bases; bases outside gene matches: 13. The CDR3 runs 15 residues. CDR1 SGHDN and CDR2 FVKESK come from the germline V gene. This CDR3 reads CASTGAGGPGSEQFF. The CDR3 DNA reads TGTGCCAGCACCGGCGCGGGAGGGCCAGGGAGTGAGCAGTTCTTC.

The chain is built from TRBV19 and TRBJ1-5; maybe TRBD1 (5 bases). The CDR3 consists of 15 residues. CDR1 is LNHDA and CDR2 is SQIVND in the germline V gene (reference sequence). V was pared by 5 bases and J by 5 bases, with 16 bases between. The DNA for the CDR3 is TGTGCCAGTAGTCTTACCGGGACGGGTTATCAGCCCCAGCATTTT. Its protein is CASSLTGTGYQPQHF. The full variable domain, completed using reference TRBV19 and TRBJ1-5, is DGGITQSPKYLFRKEGQNVTLSCEQNLNHDAMYWYRQDPGQGLRLIYYSQIVNDFQKGDIAEGYSVSREKKESFPLTVTSAQKNPTAFYLCASSLTGTGYQPQHFGDGTRLSIL.

This clonotype has a count of ten or more. The CDR3 sequence is CASSQVEGSRGTDTQYF. CDR3 DNA sequence: TGCGCCAGCAGCCAAGTGGAAGGATCTAGAGGCACAGATACGCAGTATTTT. The chain has TRBV4-1 and TRBJ2-3; D is unclear. The CDR3 runs 17 residues. In germline, CDR1 is MGHRA, CDR2 YSYEKL. The V gene lost 1 base and the J gene lost 1 base, with 15 bases spanning the gap.

The table lists this clonotype with many counts. V gene TRBV4-1 combines with J gene TRBJ2-5, with 7 bases lining up with TRBD2. Losses at the gene ends were 1 base for V and 1 base for J; bases not matched to a gene: 3. CDR1 is MGHRA, CDR2 YSYEKL, per germline. This CDR3 has 15 amino acids. CDR3 residues: CASSQVVAGQETQYF. The CDR3 DNA is TGCGCCAGCAGCCAAGTGGTAGCGGGCCAAGAGACCCAGTACTTC.

This clonotype was observed a few times. This clone may be a read error of a much larger clone one base away. The conserved phenylalanine or tryptophan normally closing the CDR3 is absent here, so this likely arose from a read error. The V gene is TRBV7-9, the J gene TRBJ2-2, with unresolved D. Germline CDR1 SEHNR, CDR2 FQNEAQ (reference sequence). This CDR3 has 15 amino acids. The V end was cut by 3 bases, the J end by 0 bases, with 8 bases between. The CDR3 nucleotides read TGTGCCAGCAGCTTCCTACGGGCGAACACCGGGGAGCTGTTTTCT. Protein sequence: CASSFLRANTGELFS.

Many counts were recorded for this clonotype. This chain links TRBV9 with TRBJ1-5, with TRBD1 as a possible D gene (6 bases). Germline assignment: CDR1 SGDLS and CDR2 YYNGEE. Trimming cost V 4 bases and J 8 bases, with 19 bases left between them. CDR3 length: 15 residues. CDR3 sequence (DNA): TGTGCCAGCAGCCCTACAGCAGGGGAGTGGGAGCCCCAGCATTTT. The encoded protein is CASSPTAGEWEPQHF.

This clonotype was found many times. This sequence joins TRBV7-6 and TRBJ1-1, with 8 nucleotides matching TRBD1. Germline CDR1 reads SGHVS; CDR2 reads FNYEAQ. Unmatched junction bases numbered 4, after V lost 0 bases and J lost 1 base. This CDR3 spans 16 amino acids. The DNA for the CDR3 is TGTGCCAGCAGCTTAGCCCGGACAGGGAGGAACACTGAAGCTTTCTTT. Translation gives CASSLARTGRNTEAFF.

The table lists this clonotype with many counts. The gene calls are TRBV11-2 and TRBJ2-7, with a tentative D call TRBD1 (6 bases). Trimming left V 1 base short and J 3 bases short, with 10 bases between. Germline lookup yields CDR1 SGHAT and CDR2 FQNNGV. The CDR3 is made up of 14 amino acids. CDR3 amino acids: CASSLGGHIYEQYF. DNA for the CDR3: TGTGCCAGCAGCTTAGGGGGACACATCTACGAGCAGTACTTC.

A word on this clonotype: Being one base from a much bigger clone, this may be a read error. The chain combines TRBV10-3 with TRBJ2-3, with TRBD1 identical over 9 bases. The germline CDR1 and CDR2 sequences are ENHRY and SYGVKD. This CDR3 is 15 amino acids long. The CDR3, as DNA: TGTGCCACTAACCCCGGGACAGGGAACACAGATACGCGGTATTTT. This codes for CATNPGTGNTDTRYF.

A few counts support this clonotype. This may be a read error: a much more frequent sequence differs by one nucleotide. The chain uses TRBV12-3 or TRBV12-4 and TRBJ2-3; D perhaps matches TRBD2 (7 bases). The CDR3 loop spans 18 amino acids. CDR3 DNA sequence: TGTGCCAGCAGTTTAGCGCGAGGGAGGGGGGACAACACAGATACGCCGTATTTT. Amino acids: CASSLARGRGDNTDTPYF.

Remarks on this clonotype: A single base separates this from a much larger clone, so it may be a read error. This chain connects TRBV6-2 or TRBV6-3 to TRBJ2-3; 7 bases line up with TRBD1. The CDR3 is 14 residues long. CDR1 MNHEY and CDR2 SVGEGT come from the germline V gene. CDR3 region: CAGSYTGGTDTQYF. The CDR3 bases are TGTGCCGGCAGTTACACAGGGGGCACAGATACGCAGTATTTT.

This clonotype appeared many times. The CDR3 DNA is TGTGCCAGCAGCTTCTACGGAGGCACAGATACGCAGTATTTT. It specifies CASSFYGGTDTQYF. The chain employs TRBV7-2 and TRBJ2-3; D is undetermined. V was trimmed by 3 bases and J by 1 base, leaving 8 bases between them. From germline, CDR1 is SGHTA and CDR2 FQGNSA. The CDR3 is 14 residues long.

This clonotype occurred many times. The chain's CDR3 is CASSQESGQTDTDTQYF. Here the CDR3 DNA reads TGTGCCAGCAGCCAAGAATCAGGGCAGACCGACACAGATACGCAGTATTTT. This chain connects TRBV3-1 to TRBJ2-3, with D perhaps TRBD1 (5 bases). The germline gives CDR1 LGHDT, CDR2 YNNKEL (reference sequence). V was shortened by 0 bases and J by 2 bases, with 15 bases between the two germline ends. There are 17 residues in the CDR3.

Points on this clonotype: This clone may be a read error of a much larger clone one base away. J is TRBJ2-2 and V is TRBV4-2; a weak D match, TRBD2 (6 bases). The CDR3 sequence is 18 residues long. CDR1 and CDR2 from the germline V gene are LGHNA and YNFKEQ. V was trimmed by 2 bases and J by 4 bases, leaving 20 bases between them. CDR3 nucleotide sequence: TGTGCCAGCAGCCAACCAAATTGCGGGGAGTCACGCACCGGGGAGCTGTTTTTT. It encodes CASSQPNCGESRTGELFF.

For the CDR3, the DNA is TGTGCCAGCAGCTACAACCCGGGACAGGGGGCGGGGGAGCAGTACTTC. Translated, it gives CASSYNPGQGAGEQYF. The chain couples TRBV7-9 to TRBJ2-7; 12 positions match TRBD1. From germline, CDR1 is SEHNR and CDR2 FQNEAQ (reference sequence). This CDR3 region has 16 residues. The V and J ends lost 4 bases and 7 bases, in that order; junction bases with no gene match: 11.

This clonotype has ten or more counts. The chain uses TRBV4-1 and TRBJ1-1; no firm D call. This CDR3 is 13 amino acids long. Germline CDR1 MGHRA, CDR2 YSYEKL. Trimming took 1 base from V and 4 from J, leaving 7 bases between them. Here the CDR3 DNA reads TGCGCCAGCAGCCAAGGGAGGCTCACTGAAGCTTTCTTT. Its translation is CASSQGRLTEAFF.

This clonotype showed up many times. The V and J genes are TRBV27 and TRBJ2-3, with TRBD2 matching over 11 bases. This CDR3 comprises 15 residues. J lost 6 bases, V lost 0 bases, and 2 bases had no gene match. Germline CDR1 is MNHEY and CDR2 is SMNVEV (reference sequence). DNA of the CDR3: TGTGCCAGCAGTTTATCAGGGACTAGCGGCGATACGCAGTATTTT. This codes for CASSLSGTSGDTQYF.

The table lists this clonotype with many counts. This chain connects TRBV13 to TRBJ2-2; D perhaps matches TRBD2 (5 bases). Trimming left V 7 bases short and J 2 bases short, with 14 bases between. CDR1 PRHDT and CDR2 FYEKMQ come from the germline V gene (reference sequence). The CDR3 has 15 amino acids. CDR3 loop: CASNLGRGNTGELFF. The CDR3 region has the DNA TGTGCCAGCAACCTGGGTCGGGGAAACACCGGGGAGCTGTTTTTT. Drawing the rest from reference TRBV13 and TRBJ2-2, the complete variable domain is AAGVIQSPRHLIKEKRETATLKCYPIPRHDTVYWYQQGPGQDPQFLISFYEKMQSDKGSIPDRFSAQQFSDYHSELNMSSLELGDSALYFCASNLGRGNTGELFFGEGSRLTVL.

The chain links TRBV5-4 to TRBJ2-7; 7 bases match TRBD2. Germline assignment: CDR1 SGHNT and CDR2 YYREEE (reference sequence). V shed 1 base, J shed 2 bases, and the junction held 3 bases outside the gene matches. This CDR3 spans 14 amino acids. CDR3 sequence reads: CASSLSSGTYEQYF. The CDR3 nucleotides are TGTGCCAGCAGCTTGTCTAGCGGCACCTACGAGCAGTACTTC.

This clonotype has ten or more counts. The V and J genes are TRBV5-1 and TRBJ2-3; 7 bases are shared with TRBD1. CDR1 SGHRS and CDR2 YFSETQ come from the germline V gene. With V trimmed by 3 bases and J by 2 bases, 9 bases remained unmatched. The CDR3 loop spans 16 amino acids. CDR3 sequence (DNA): TGCGCCAGCAGCTCCCCCCGGGACAGAAACACAGATACGCAGTATTTT. It translates to CASSSPRDRNTDTQYF.

This clonotype came up many times. The gene calls are TRBV2 and TRBJ2-5, with 8 bases aligning to TRBD2. This CDR3 spans 14 amino acids. The trim removed 8 bases at V and 0 bases at J, leaving 5 bases unmatched. Looked up from germline, CDR1 is SNHLY and CDR2 is FYNNEI. In DNA, the CDR3 is TGTGCCAGCCGACTAGCGACGTACCAAGAGACCCAGTACTTC. It yields the protein CASRLATYQETQYF.

The CDR3 sequence is CATSALDRGSTDTQYF. CDR3 bases: TGTGCCACCAGTGCCTTGGACAGGGGAAGCACAGATACGCAGTATTTT. This chain joins TRBV24-1 and TRBJ2-3, with 9 bases aligning to TRBD1. J lost 0 bases, V lost 5 bases, and 5 bases had no gene match. The CDR3 length is 16 residues. CDR1 is KGHDR and CDR2 is SFDVKD in the germline V gene.

This clonotype came up many times. V and J are TRBV27 and TRBJ2-3; D gene uncertain. The V gene lost 2 bases and the J gene lost 2 bases, with 11 bases spanning the gap. Germline-derived CDR1 and CDR2 are MNHEY and SMNVEV (reference sequence). The CDR3 loop spans 15 amino acids. This CDR3 reads CASSLAGPFTDTQYF. In nucleotides, the CDR3 is TGTGCCAGCAGTTTAGCAGGACCCTTCACAGATACGCAGTATTTT.